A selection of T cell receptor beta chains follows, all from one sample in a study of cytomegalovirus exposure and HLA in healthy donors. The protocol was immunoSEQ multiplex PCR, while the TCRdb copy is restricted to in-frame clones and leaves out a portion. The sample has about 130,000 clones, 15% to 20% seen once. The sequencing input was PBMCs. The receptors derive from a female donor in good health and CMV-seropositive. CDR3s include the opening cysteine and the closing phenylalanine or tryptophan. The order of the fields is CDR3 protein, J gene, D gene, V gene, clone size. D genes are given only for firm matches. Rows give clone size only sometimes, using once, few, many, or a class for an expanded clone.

CDR3: CASSSGLAGASGELFF
J: TRBJ2-2
D: TRBD2
V: TRBV5-1
size: few

CDR3: CASSPRTGVSDTQYF
J: TRBJ2-3
D: TRBD1
V: TRBV27
size: few

CDR3: CASSLQGGSYTGELFF
J: TRBJ2-2
D: .
V: TRBV2
size: .

CDR3: CASSLPDTLLNEQFF
J: TRBJ2-1
D: .
V: TRBV28
size: .

CDR3: CASSMGQGDEKLFF
J: TRBJ1-4
D: TRBD1
V: TRBV7-8
size: few

CDR3: CAWSVRAGLPGRTGELFF
J: TRBJ2-2
D: .
V: TRBV30
size: .

CDR3: CAISEDRSSYEQYF
J: TRBJ2-7
D: .
V: TRBV10-3
size: .

CDR3: CASSQEGRENTGELFF
J: TRBJ2-2
D: .
V: TRBV4-2
size: .

CDR3: CSVDRGTGTEAFF
J: TRBJ1-1
D: .
V: TRBV29-1
size: .

CDR3: CASSPGTVYGYTF
J: TRBJ1-2
D: TRBD1
V: TRBV6-1
size: few

CDR3: CAWNPADSLEAFF
J: TRBJ1-1
D: .
V: TRBV30
size: .

CDR3: CSVPGVGNTIYF
J: TRBJ1-3
D: .
V: TRBV29-1
size: few

CDR3: CASSLLGAPSTDTQYF
J: TRBJ2-3
D: .
V: TRBV27
size: few

CDR3: CASSVLTSGRQETQYF
J: TRBJ2-5
D: TRBD2
V: TRBV5-8
size: .

CDR3: CASSYSRRRYSYEQYF
J: TRBJ2-7
D: .
V: TRBV6-5
size: .

CDR3: CASSQLDLGLAGGEQYF
J: TRBJ2-7
D: TRBD2
V: TRBV4-1
size: many

CDR3: CASSLHQGLETQYF
J: TRBJ2-5
D: .
V: TRBV19
size: .

CDR3: CASSHPTTSRETQYF
J: TRBJ2-5
D: .
V: TRBV5-4
size: few

CDR3: CASSQAVGQGRTQYF
J: TRBJ2-5
D: TRBD1
V: TRBV4-1
size: few

CDR3: CASSTTSGTGGAYGYTF
J: TRBJ1-2
D: TRBD1
V: TRBV6-4
size: .

CDR3: CASIIWAGADTEAFF
J: TRBJ1-1
D: .
V: TRBV7-9
size: few

CDR3: CSVCRGTNSYEQYF
J: TRBJ2-7
D: .
V: TRBV29-1
size: few

CDR3: CASSLDRRATQYF
J: TRBJ2-5
D: .
V: TRBV7-2
size: .

CDR3: CASRGTGAHYGYTF
J: TRBJ1-2
D: TRBD1
V: TRBV6-5
size: few

CDR3: CSAGTGSLYGYTF
J: TRBJ1-2
D: TRBD1
V: TRBV29-1
size: .

CDR3: CASSLSRPRRVGDTQYF
J: TRBJ2-3
D: .
V: TRBV7-2
size: few

CDR3: CASSVQRGPIRLAGYNEQFF
J: TRBJ2-1
D: TRBD2
V: TRBV6-1
size: few

CDR3: CSATIQGARADTQYF
J: TRBJ2-3
D: TRBD1
V: TRBV29-1
size: .

CDR3: CASSEQGGREQFF
J: TRBJ2-1
D: .
V: TRBV7-2
size: .

CDR3: CASSFGGLTNQPQHF
J: TRBJ1-5
D: .
V: TRBV27
size: .

CDR3: CASSLLRGEQFF
J: TRBJ2-1
D: .
V: TRBV7-9
size: .

CDR3: CASSLGEGTEAFF
J: TRBJ1-1
D: .
V: TRBV6-6
size: .

CDR3: CAWSDGLGREFDTQYF
J: TRBJ2-3
D: TRBD2
V: TRBV30
size: few

CDR3: CSVETGSGNTIYF
J: TRBJ1-3
D: .
V: TRBV29-1
size: .

CDR3: CASSPWGGLHQPQHF
J: TRBJ1-5
D: .
V: TRBV27
size: .

CDR3: CASSDDRGGIETQYF
J: TRBJ2-5
D: TRBD1
V: TRBV9
size: .

CDR3: CASSPRTGRRYNEQFF
J: TRBJ2-1
D: TRBD1
V: TRBV4-3
size: .

CDR3: CASNPEAREYYNEQFF
J: TRBJ2-1
D: .
V: TRBV5-8
size: few

CDR3: CASSLWREYAGELFF
J: TRBJ2-2
D: TRBD2
V: TRBV27
size: few

CDR3: CASGLSLGRGAFF
J: TRBJ1-1
D: .
V: TRBV6-5
size: few

CDR3: CASGDGGYWETQYF
J: TRBJ2-5
D: TRBD2
V: TRBV19
size: .

CDR3: CASSQDYTSSYNEQFF
J: TRBJ2-1
D: .
V: TRBV4-2
size: .

CDR3: CASTRGGGPRELFF
J: TRBJ2-2
D: .
V: TRBV19
size: .